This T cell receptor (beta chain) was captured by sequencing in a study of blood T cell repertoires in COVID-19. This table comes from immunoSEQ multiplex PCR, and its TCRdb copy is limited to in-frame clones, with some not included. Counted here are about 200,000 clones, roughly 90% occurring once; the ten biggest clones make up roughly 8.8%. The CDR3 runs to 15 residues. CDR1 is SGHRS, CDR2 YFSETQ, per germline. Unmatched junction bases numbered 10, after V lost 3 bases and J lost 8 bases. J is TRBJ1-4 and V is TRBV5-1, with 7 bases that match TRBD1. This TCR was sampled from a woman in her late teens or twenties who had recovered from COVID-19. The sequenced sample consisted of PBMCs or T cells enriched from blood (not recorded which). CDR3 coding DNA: TGCGCCAGCAGCTCAGGACCCACGGACAGGGAAAAACTGTTTTTT. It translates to CASSSGPTDREKLFF.